The clone carrying this T cell receptor (beta chain) was counted between two and nine times. Antigen unknown. With 60 Vbeta and 13 Jbeta primers, the PCR was carried out. Per the study methods: In a later analysis, the count reached 74 million or so unique TCR beta chains, with roughly 12 million shared. Clones were read by immunoSEQ multiplex PCR, and TCRdb kept only the in-frame ones, dropping some. Clonal size and the V and J genes are those of that table, whereas D and trimming came from the DNA. The sample includes approximately 300,000 clones, roughly 80% of them seen just once. This entry comes from a study of cytomegalovirus exposure and HLA in healthy donors. Study-wide points: With DRB1 most and HLA-C fewest, TCR association rates differed between HLA loci in a later analysis. Common viral pathogens seemed, in a later analysis, to connect with several of the most significant clusters.

V was clipped by 3 bases and J by 0 bases; unmatched bases: 7. Germline CDR1 SGDLS, CDR2 YYNGEE. The CDR3 runs 17 residues. This TCR came from a girl aged 2-15 years in good health and CMV-seronegative. Sequencing input: PBMCs. The chain joins TRBV9 to TRBJ2-3, with 10 bases lining up with TRBD2. CDR3: CASSGSGGASSTDTQYF. The CDR3 DNA is TGTGCCAGCAGCGGAAGCGGGGGGGCTTCTAGCACAGATACGCAGTATTTT.